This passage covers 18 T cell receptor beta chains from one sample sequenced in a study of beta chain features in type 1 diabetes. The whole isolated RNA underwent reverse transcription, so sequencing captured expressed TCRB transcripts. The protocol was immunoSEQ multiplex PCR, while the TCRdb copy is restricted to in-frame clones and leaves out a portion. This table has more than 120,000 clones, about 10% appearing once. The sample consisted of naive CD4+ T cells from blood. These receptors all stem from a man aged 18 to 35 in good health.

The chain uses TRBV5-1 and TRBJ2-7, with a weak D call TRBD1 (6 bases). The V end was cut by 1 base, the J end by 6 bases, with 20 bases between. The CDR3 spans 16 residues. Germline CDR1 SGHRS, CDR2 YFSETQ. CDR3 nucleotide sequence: TGCGCCAGCAGCTTGAATTTTCTCGACAGGAGTGGCGAGCAGTACTTC. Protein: CASSLNFLDRSGEQYF.

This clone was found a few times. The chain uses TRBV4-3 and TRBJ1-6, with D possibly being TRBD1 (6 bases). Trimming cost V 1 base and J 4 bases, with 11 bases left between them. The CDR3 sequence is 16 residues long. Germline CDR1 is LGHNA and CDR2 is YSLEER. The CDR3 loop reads CASSQGVQGYNSPLHF. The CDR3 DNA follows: TGCGCCAGCAGCCAAGGGGTTCAGGGGTATAATTCACCCCTCCACTTT.

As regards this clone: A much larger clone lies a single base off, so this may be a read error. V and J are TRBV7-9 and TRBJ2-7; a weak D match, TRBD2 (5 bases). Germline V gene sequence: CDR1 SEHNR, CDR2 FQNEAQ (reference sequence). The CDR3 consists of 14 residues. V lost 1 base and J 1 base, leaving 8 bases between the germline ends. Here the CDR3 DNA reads TGTGCCAGCAGCTTAGAGACGGGGTCCTACGAGCAGTACTTC. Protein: CASSLETGSYEQYF.

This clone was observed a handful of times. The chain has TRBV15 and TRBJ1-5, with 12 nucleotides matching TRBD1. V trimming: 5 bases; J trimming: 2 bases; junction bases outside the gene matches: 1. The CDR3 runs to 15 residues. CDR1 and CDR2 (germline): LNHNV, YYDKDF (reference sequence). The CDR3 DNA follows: TGTGCCACCAGCTGGGACAGGGGGCGCAATCAGCCCCAGCATTTT. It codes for CATSWDRGRNQPQHF.

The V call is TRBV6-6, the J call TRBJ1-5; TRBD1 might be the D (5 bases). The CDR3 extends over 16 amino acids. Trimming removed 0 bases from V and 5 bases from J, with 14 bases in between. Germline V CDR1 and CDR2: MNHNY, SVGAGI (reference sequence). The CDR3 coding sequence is TGTGCCAGCAGTTACTCCGACCAGGGTAGAGATCAGCCCCAGCATTTT. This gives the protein CASSYSDQGRDQPQHF.

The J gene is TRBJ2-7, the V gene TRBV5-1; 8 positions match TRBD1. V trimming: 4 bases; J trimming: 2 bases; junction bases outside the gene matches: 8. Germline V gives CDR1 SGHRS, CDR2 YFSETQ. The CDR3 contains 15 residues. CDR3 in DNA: TGCGCCAGCAGCCCCCAACAGGGGGATCCCTACGAGCAGTACTTC. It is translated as CASSPQQGDPYEQYF.

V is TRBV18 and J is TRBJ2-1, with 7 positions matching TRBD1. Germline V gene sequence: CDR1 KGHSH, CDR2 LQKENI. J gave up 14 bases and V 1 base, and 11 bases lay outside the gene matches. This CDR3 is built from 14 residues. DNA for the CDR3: TGTGCCAGCTCACCACAGGGTATGGCAGGGGGTGAGTTCTTC. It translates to CASSPQGMAGGEFF.

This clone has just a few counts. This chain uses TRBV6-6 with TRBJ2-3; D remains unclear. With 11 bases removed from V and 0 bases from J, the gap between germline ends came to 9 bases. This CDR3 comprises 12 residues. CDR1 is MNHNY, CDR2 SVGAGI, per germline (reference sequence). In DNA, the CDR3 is TGTGCCGAGGCTTCTAGCACAGATACGCAGTATTTT. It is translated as CAEASSTDTQYF.

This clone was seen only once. The CDR3 loop reads CASSRGQGALDTQYF. The CDR3 DNA sequence: TGTGCCAGCAGCCGTGGACAGGGGGCCTTAGATACGCAGTATTTT. The chain carries TRBV5-8 and TRBJ2-3, with 11 bases identical to TRBD1. CDR3 length: 15 amino acids. V lost 4 bases, J lost 5 bases, and 6 bases stayed unmatched. Germline CDR1 reads SGHTS; CDR2 reads YDEGEE.

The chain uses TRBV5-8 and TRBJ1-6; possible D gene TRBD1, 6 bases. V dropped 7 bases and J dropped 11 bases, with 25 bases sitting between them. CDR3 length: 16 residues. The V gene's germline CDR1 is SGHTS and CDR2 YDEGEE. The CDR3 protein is CASRLRETGLRTPLHF. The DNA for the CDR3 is TGTGCCAGCCGACTAAGGGAGACAGGCCTTCGGACACCCCTCCACTTT.

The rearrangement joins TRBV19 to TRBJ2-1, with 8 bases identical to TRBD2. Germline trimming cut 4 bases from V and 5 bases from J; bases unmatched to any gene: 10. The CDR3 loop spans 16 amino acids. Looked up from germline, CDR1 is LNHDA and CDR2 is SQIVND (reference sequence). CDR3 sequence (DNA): TGTGCCAGTAGTACGTACTCGCGGGGGGTCCACAATGAGCAGTTCTTC. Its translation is CASSTYSRGVHNEQFF.

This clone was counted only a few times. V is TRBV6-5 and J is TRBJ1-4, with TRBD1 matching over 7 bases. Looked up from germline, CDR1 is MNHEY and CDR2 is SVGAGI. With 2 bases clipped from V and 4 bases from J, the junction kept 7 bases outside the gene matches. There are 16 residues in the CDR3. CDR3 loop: CASSYNEQGGNEKLFF. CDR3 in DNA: TGTGCCAGCAGTTACAATGAGCAGGGGGGTAATGAAAAACTGTTTTTT.

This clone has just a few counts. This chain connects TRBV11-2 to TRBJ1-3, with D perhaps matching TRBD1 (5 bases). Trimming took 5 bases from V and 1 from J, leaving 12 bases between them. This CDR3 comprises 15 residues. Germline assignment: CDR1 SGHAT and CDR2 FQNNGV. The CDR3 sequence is CASSELKGSGNTIYF. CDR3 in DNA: TGTGCCAGCAGCGAATTGAAGGGGTCTGGAAACACCATATATTTT.

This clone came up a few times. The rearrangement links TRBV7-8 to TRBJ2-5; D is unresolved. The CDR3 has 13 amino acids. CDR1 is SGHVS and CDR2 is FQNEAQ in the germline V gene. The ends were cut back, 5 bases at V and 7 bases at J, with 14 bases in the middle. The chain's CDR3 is CASSGDTHGTQYF. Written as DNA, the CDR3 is TGTGCCAGCAGCGGCGACACCCACGGGACCCAGTACTTC.

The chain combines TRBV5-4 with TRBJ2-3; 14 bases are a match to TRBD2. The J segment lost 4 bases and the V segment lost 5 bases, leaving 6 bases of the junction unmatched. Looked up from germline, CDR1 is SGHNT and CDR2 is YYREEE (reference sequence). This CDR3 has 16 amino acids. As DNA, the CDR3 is TGTGCCAGCAGAACGACTAGCGGGGGGGCCCCAGATACGCAGTATTTT. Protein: CASRTTSGGAPDTQYF.

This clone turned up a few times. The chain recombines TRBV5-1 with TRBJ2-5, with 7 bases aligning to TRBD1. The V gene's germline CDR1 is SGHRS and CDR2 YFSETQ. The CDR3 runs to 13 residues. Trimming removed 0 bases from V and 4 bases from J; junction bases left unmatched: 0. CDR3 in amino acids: CASSLGQGETQYF. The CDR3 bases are TGCGCCAGCAGCTTGGGACAGGGAGAGACCCAGTACTTC.

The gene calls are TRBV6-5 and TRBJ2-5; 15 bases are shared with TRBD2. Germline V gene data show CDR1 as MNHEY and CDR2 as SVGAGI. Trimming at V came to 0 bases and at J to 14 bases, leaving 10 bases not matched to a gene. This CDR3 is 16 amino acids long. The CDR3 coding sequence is TGTGCCAGCAGTTACTCCTCCGGGACTAGCGGGGGGCCGTACTACTTC. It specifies CASSYSSGTSGGPYYF.

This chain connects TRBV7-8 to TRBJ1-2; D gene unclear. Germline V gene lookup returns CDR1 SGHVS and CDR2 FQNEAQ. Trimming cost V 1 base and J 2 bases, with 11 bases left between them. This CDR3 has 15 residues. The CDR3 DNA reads TGTGCCAGCAGCTTAGGCTGGCAGTTAAACTATGGCTACACCTTC. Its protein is CASSLGWQLNYGYTF.